This TCR beta chain was identified during a study of follicular helper T cells after annual influenza vaccination. At the level of the study: Sampling occurred days 0, 7 and 28 after each influenza vaccination. Across the 2013-2014, 2014-2015 and 2015-2016 vaccination seasons, some subjects were resampled. Study-wide results and caveats: Day 7 ICOS+CD38+ clones later appeared mostly in ICOS-CD38- cTfh.

Described time point: 2015-2016 season, 7 days after influenza vaccination. Overlapping influenza protein peptide pools stimulated the PBMC for about 17 hours before sorting. Non-naive CD4+CXCR5+PD-1+ cTfh were sorted into ICOS+CD38+ and ICOS-CD38- fractions. Sequenced by immunoSEQ multiplex PCR; TCRdb stores in-frame clones only, minus some. This listing includes more than 60 clones. V gave up 5 bases and J gave up 1 base; unmatched junction bases: 7. The germline gives CDR1 SGHRS, CDR2 YFSETQ. The CDR3 sequence is 15 residues long. On this clone itself: The antigen is undetermined.

The receptor was isolated from an adult who received the influenza vaccine. The chain carries TRBV5-1 and TRBJ2-5, with 8 bases that match TRBD2. Sequences were derived from CXCR5+ CD38+ circulating T follicular helper cells from blood, cultured in vitro and sorted as CD69+ CD200+, sampled 7 days after influenza vaccination. The subset here: circulating Tfh, non-naive CD4+CXCR5+PD-1+ (ICOS+CD38+ or ICOS-CD38-). CDR3 sequence reads: CASRKLAGGQETQYF. The CDR3 DNA is TGCGCCAGCAGGAAGTTGGCGGGGGGCCAAGAGACCCAGTACTTC.